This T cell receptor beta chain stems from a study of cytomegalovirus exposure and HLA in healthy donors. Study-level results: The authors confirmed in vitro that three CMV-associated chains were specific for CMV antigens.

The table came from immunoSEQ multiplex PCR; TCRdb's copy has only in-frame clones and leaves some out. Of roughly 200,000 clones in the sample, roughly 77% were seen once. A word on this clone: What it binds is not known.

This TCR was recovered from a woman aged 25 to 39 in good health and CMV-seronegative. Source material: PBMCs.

CDR3: CASSLADLNGYTF. CDR3 nucleotide sequence: TGTGCCAGCAGCTTGGCCGATCTAAATGGCTACACCTTC. The chain recombines TRBV5-6 with TRBJ1-2; D is undetermined. V lost 0 bases and J lost 6, with 9 bases in between. Germline V gene data show CDR1 as SGHDT and CDR2 as YYEEEE. This CDR3 spans 13 amino acids.